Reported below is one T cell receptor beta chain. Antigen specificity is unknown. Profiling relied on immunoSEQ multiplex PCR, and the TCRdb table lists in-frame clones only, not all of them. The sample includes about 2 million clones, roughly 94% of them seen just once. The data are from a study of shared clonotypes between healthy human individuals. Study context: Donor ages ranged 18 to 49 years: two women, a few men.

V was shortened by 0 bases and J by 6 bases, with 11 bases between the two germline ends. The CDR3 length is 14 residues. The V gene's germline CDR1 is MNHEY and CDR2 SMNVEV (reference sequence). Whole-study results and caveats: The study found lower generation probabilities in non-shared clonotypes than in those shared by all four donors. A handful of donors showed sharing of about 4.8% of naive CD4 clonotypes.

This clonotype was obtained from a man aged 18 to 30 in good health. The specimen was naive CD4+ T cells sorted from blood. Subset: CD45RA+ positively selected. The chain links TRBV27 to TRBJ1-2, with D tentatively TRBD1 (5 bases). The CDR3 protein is CASSLSGGADGYTF. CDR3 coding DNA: TGTGCCAGCAGTTTATCGGGAGGGGCGGATGGCTACACCTTC.